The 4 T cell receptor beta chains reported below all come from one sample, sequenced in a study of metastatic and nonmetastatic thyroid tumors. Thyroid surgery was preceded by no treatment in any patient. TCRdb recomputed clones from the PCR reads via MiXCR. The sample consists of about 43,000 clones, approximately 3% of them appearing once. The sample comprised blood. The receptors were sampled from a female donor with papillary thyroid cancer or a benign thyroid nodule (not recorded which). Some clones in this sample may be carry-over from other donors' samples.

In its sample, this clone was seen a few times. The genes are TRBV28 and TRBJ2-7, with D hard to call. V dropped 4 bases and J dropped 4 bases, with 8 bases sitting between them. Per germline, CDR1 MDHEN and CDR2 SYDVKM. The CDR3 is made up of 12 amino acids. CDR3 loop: CASSSILYEQYF. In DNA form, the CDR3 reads TGTGCCAGCAGTTCCATCTTATACGAGCAGTACTTC.

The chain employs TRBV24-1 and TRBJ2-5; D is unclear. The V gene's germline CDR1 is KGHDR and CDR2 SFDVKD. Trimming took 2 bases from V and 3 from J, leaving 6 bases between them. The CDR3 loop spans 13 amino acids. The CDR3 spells CATSDSREETQYF. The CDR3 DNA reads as TGTGCCACCAGTGATTCGCGAGAAGAGACCCAGTACTTC.

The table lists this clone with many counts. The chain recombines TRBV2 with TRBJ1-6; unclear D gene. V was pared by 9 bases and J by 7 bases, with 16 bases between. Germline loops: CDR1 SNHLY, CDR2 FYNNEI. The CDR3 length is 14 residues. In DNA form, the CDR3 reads TGTGCCAGGCGCCTGGGATTCCAGAATTCACCCCTCCACTTT. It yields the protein CARRLGFQNSPLHF.

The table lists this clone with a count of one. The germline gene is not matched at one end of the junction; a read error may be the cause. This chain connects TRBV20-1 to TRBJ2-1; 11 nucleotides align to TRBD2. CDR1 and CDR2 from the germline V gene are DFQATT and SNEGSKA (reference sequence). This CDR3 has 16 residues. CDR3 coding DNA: TGCAGGGCTATAGAATGGGGACTAGCGGTCTTTAATGAGCAGTTCTTC. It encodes CRAIEWGLAVFNEQFF.